This T cell receptor (beta chain) is from a study of blood T cell repertoires in COVID-19. Overall study: The origin of the acute and convalescent COVID-19 samples was the United States, Italy and Spain.

This CDR3 contains 13 residues. The ends were cut back, 6 bases at V and 4 bases at J, with 13 bases in the middle. How the authors handled the data: Nucleated cell number was recorded as an estimate derived from reference gene primer amplification. Some clones are missing from TCRdb's copy, which holds only in-frame ones; the method was immunoSEQ multiplex PCR. V and J calls and clone size follow that table, whereas D and trimming were derived from the DNA. The repertoire has roughly 40,000 clones, about 80% of them found once; the top ten carry 8% to 10%. This TCR came from an older man with active or convalescent COVID-19. The V and J genes are TRBV23-1 and TRBJ2-7, with D uncertain. TRBV23-1 is flagged as an ORF with uncertain function. Sequencing was carried out using peripheral blood. CDR3: CASRTIRNYEQYF. The CDR3 nucleotides read TGCGCCAGCAGGACAATACGCAATTACGAGCAGTACTTC.